The 27 T cell receptor beta chains below come from one sample, sequenced in a study of Graves' ophthalmopathy and Graves' hyperthyroidism. Amplified material comprised TCR beta CDR3 regions derived from RNA transcripts. The workflow started with a first-round RT-PCR run with HTBI primers and then moved on to a second-round multiplex PCR. TCRdb ran MiXCR on the multiplex PCR reads and lists one entry per CDR3 protein. Seen here are hundreds of thousands of distinct CDR3 sequences, 20% to 25% observed once, and the top ten hold approximately 7.7%. What was sequenced was peripheral blood. These receptors originate from a woman between 18 and 30 years old with stable Graves' hyperthyroidism. Some clones in this sample may be carry-over from other donors' samples.

This clonotype was counted many times. CDR3 amino acids: CASSLWLTYEQYF. The DNA of the CDR3 is TGTGCCAGCAGTTTGTGGCTTACCTACGAGCAGTACTTC. V gene TRBV12-3 or TRBV12-4 combines with J gene TRBJ2-7, with unresolved D. V was clipped by 3 bases and J by 2 bases, with 8 bases between them. The CDR3 sequence is 13 residues long.

This clonotype appeared a few times. The gene calls are TRBV20-1 and TRBJ2-2; D remains unclear. This CDR3 contains 14 residues. Per the germline V gene, CDR1 is DFQATT and CDR2 is SNEGSKA (reference sequence). In DNA, the CDR3 is TGCAGCGCCCAAAAGACTTCTGGCGCCGGGGAGCTGTTTTTT. It codes for CSAQKTSGAGELFF.

The CDR3 region has the DNA TGCGCCAGCAGCTCGATTATGGGAGAGACCCAGTACTTC. The encoded protein is CASSSIMGETQYF. The V call is TRBV5-1, the J call TRBJ2-5, with D unresolved. Germline assignment: CDR1 SGHRS and CDR2 YFSETQ. V shed 3 bases and J shed 4 bases, with 10 bases lying between them. The CDR3 is 13 residues long.

This clonotype appeared many times. The rearrangement joins TRBV6-1 to TRBJ1-1; D uncertain. The CDR3 covers 14 residues. Trimming took off 11 bases at V and 3 bases at J, with 19 bases between the two ends. CDR1 and CDR2 (germline): MNHNS, SASEGT. Here the CDR3 DNA reads TGTGCCTCGAGCCGCACAGAGGTTCACACTGAAGCTTTCTTT. It yields the protein CASSRTEVHTEAFF.

This clonotype was recorded at least ten times. The chain has TRBV6-5 and TRBJ1-2; 10 bases line up with TRBD1. This CDR3 is built from 14 residues. V shed 5 bases, J shed 8 bases, and the junction held 8 bases outside the gene matches. Germline CDR1 and CDR2: MNHEY and SVGAGI. The CDR3 here is CASSPRDRGWGYTF. For the CDR3, the DNA is TGTGCCAGCAGTCCCCGGGACAGGGGTTGGGGCTACACCTTC.

This sequence joins TRBV6-4 and TRBJ2-7; 12 nucleotides line up with TRBD2. This CDR3 contains 13 residues. V gave up 7 bases and J gave up 6 bases; unmatched junction bases: 4. Germline assignment: CDR1 MRHNA and CDR2 SNTAGT. The chain's CDR3 is CASTTSGRCEQYF. The CDR3 region has the DNA TGTGCCAGCACTACTAGCGGGAGGTGCGAGCAGTACTTC.

This clonotype was detected ten times or more. The rearrangement links TRBV12-3 or TRBV12-4 to TRBJ1-1, with TRBD1 as a possible D gene (5 bases). Trimming cost V 7 bases and J 6 bases, with 24 bases left between them. The CDR3 consists of 16 residues. As DNA, the CDR3 is TGTGCCAGCACCAAAACGGGGGGTGGGGCGACCTCTGAAGCTTTCTTT. Its translation: CASTKTGGGATSEAFF.

This clonotype was detected ten times or more. This rearrangement joins TRBV18 to TRBJ1-1; possible D gene TRBD1, 5 bases. The V gene lost 5 bases and the J gene lost 7 bases, with 17 bases spanning the gap. This CDR3 has 14 residues. Germline CDR1 reads KGHSH; CDR2 reads LQKENI. The CDR3 DNA reads TGTGCCAGCTCAGGGATCGGTAGGGACGGTGAAGCTTTCTTT. This encodes CASSGIGRDGEAFF.

The chain is built from TRBV19 and TRBJ2-7; D unclear. The CDR3 totals 14 residues. CDR1 and CDR2 (germline): LNHDA, SQIVND (reference sequence). Trimming stripped 4 bases from V and 0 bases from J, with 10 bases between. The CDR3: CASSNRKYSYEQYF. The CDR3 DNA is TGTGCCAGTAGTAACAGAAAATACTCCTACGAGCAGTACTTC.

The table lists this clonotype with many counts. The chain carries TRBV5-1 and TRBJ2-5; no clear D. There are 13 residues in the CDR3. Per germline, CDR1 SGHRS and CDR2 YFSETQ. V lost 4 bases to trimming and J lost 3 bases, with 10 bases between them. The CDR3 protein is CASSRPPEETQYF. The CDR3 bases are TGCGCCAGCAGCAGACCCCCTGAAGAGACCCAGTACTTC.

At least ten counts were recorded for this clonotype. The J gene is TRBJ2-7, the V gene TRBV7-2; D unclear. CDR3 length: 14 residues. Germline CDR1 is SGHTA and CDR2 is FQGNSA. Deletions cut 3 bases from V and 2 bases from J, with 11 bases between. CDR3 bases: TGTGCCAGCAGCTTGAGCGAAGGGCCCTACGAGCAGTACTTC. Its protein is CASSLSEGPYEQYF.

At least ten counts were recorded for this clonotype. This chain connects TRBV20-1 to TRBJ1-5; D gene uncertain. CDR3 size: 15 residues. V shed 3 bases and J shed 7 bases, with 19 bases lying between them. From germline, CDR1 is DFQATT and CDR2 SNEGSKA (reference sequence). In DNA, the CDR3 is TGCAGTGCTAGCCCATTGGAGGAGGATTGGCAGCCCCAGCATTTT. Encoded protein: CSASPLEEDWQPQHF.

This clonotype was counted many times. This chain connects TRBV12-3 or TRBV12-4 to TRBJ2-2; TRBD1 or TRBD2 may be the D gene (6 bases each). V lost 3 bases and J 5 bases, leaving 13 bases between the germline ends. The CDR3 runs 15 residues. This CDR3 is CASSFVGGWTGELFF. Here the CDR3 DNA reads TGTGCCAGCAGTTTTGTGGGGGGCTGGACCGGGGAGCTGTTTTTT.

The gene calls are TRBV6-2 or TRBV6-3 and TRBJ2-7, with 11 bases aligning to TRBD2. The CDR3 runs to 16 residues. With 0 bases clipped from V and 3 bases from J, the junction kept 4 bases outside the gene matches. Germline loops: CDR1 MNHEY, CDR2 SVGEGT. The CDR3 sequence: CASSYSSTSGSYEQYF. The CDR3 nucleotides are TGTGCCAGCAGTTACTCAAGTACTAGCGGGAGCTACGAGCAGTACTTC.

Comments on this clonotype: The junction does not match germline at one end; this may be a read error. The chain couples TRBV4-1 to TRBJ2-5; 9 bases line up with TRBD2. CDR1 is MGHRA and CDR2 is YSYEKL in the germline V gene. The CDR3 length is 16 residues. The DNA of the CDR3 is TGCGCCAGCAGCCAAGTCGCGGGAGGGCCGCAAGAGACCAAGTACTTC. This translates into CASSQVAGGPQETKYF.

This chain connects TRBV2 to TRBJ1-2; weak D call: TRBD1 (5 bases). Trimming removed 3 bases from V and 5 bases from J, with 13 bases in between. The germline CDR1 and CDR2 sequences are SNHLY and FYNNEI. CDR3 length equals 14 residues. The CDR3 region has the DNA TGTGCCAGCAGTGATTCAGGGTTTAGGTATGGCTACACCTTC. Amino acids: CASSDSGFRYGYTF.

The V call is TRBV12-3 or TRBV12-4, the J call TRBJ2-7; D gene unclear. This CDR3 has 13 residues. V lost 0 bases to trimming and J lost 3 bases, with 6 bases between them. CDR3 coding DNA: TGTGCCAGCAGTTTAGCGTACGGCTACGAGCAGTACTTC. Amino acids: CASSLAYGYEQYF.

This sequence joins TRBV10-3 and TRBJ1-2; D not certain. Germline V CDR1 and CDR2: ENHRY, SYGVKD. The CDR3 consists of 13 residues. The germline V and J ends were trimmed by 5 bases and 3 bases, with 10 bases remaining between them. The CDR3 is CAISFDGDYGYTF. The CDR3 bases are TGTGCCATCAGTTTCGACGGGGACTATGGCTACACCTTC.

This clonotype appeared many times. CDR3 sequence (DNA): TGTGCCTGGATGGACAGAACCAAAAATTCACCCCTCCACTTT. It specifies CAWMDRTKNSPLHF. This chain joins TRBV30 and TRBJ1-6; D may be TRBD1 (6 bases). The germline V gene encodes CDR1 GTSNPN and CDR2 SVGIG (reference sequence). The CDR3 loop spans 14 amino acids. Deletions cut 4 bases from V and 7 bases from J, with 14 bases between.

This clonotype has at least ten counts. The rearrangement uses TRBV12-3 or TRBV12-4 and TRBJ1-2; D possibly corresponds to TRBD1 (6 bases). The V end was cut by 3 bases, the J end by 6 bases, with 11 bases between. The CDR3 spans 13 residues. The CDR3 DNA reads as TGTGCCAGCAGTTTTCCAGGGGTCGATGGCTACACCTTC. It encodes CASSFPGVDGYTF.

This clonotype was counted many times. The chain carries TRBV2 and TRBJ2-7; possible D gene TRBD1, 6 bases. V lost 6 bases and J 3 bases, leaving 15 bases between the germline ends. The CDR3 runs 14 residues. Germline V gene sequence: CDR1 SNHLY, CDR2 FYNNEI. CDR3: CASRDSQPLYEQYF. CDR3 DNA sequence: TGTGCCAGCAGGGACAGCCAACCACTCTACGAGCAGTACTTC.

This clonotype has just a few counts. This CDR3 is CASSVAFGGETYEQYF. CDR3 bases: TGTGCCAGCAGCGTAGCTTTCGGCGGGGAGACCTACGAGCAGTACTTC. The chain combines TRBV9 with TRBJ2-7; a weak D match, TRBD2 (6 bases). V lost 0 bases and J lost 2, with 15 bases in between. The CDR3 loop spans 16 amino acids. CDR1 is SGDLS and CDR2 is YYNGEE in the germline V gene.

About this clonotype: The CDR3 carries no conserved terminal phenylalanine or tryptophan, so it likely arises from a read error. The gene calls are TRBV5-6 and TRBJ2-7; TRBD1 matches 7 bases. Germline values: CDR1 SGHDT, CDR2 YYEEEE. The CDR3 runs 16 residues. V dropped 4 bases and J dropped 0; count of bases not matched to a gene: 10. CDR3 protein: CASSPTGTDFSYEQYC. CDR3 coding DNA: TGTGCCAGCAGCCCGACCGGGACAGACTTCTCCTACGAGCAGTACTGC.

This clonotype was picked up many times. This chain connects TRBV12-3 or TRBV12-4 to TRBJ2-6, with a weak D call TRBD1 (6 bases). The CDR3 is 13 residues long. Trimming cost V 10 bases and J 2 bases, with 9 bases left between them. The CDR3 nucleotides are TGTGCCACCTACAGGGCTGGGGCCAACGTCCTGACTTTC. Protein sequence: CATYRAGANVLTF.

V is TRBV12-3 or TRBV12-4 and J is TRBJ2-7; D tentatively reads TRBD1 or TRBD2 (5 bases each). CDR3 length: 15 residues. V was cut by 5 bases and J by 0 bases, with 14 bases left in between. CDR3 sequence reads: CASSGTGTVSYEQYF. In DNA, the CDR3 is TGTGCCAGCAGTGGGACCGGGACGGTCTCCTACGAGCAGTACTTC.

This clonotype came up many times. At one of its ends the junction is not consistent with the germline gene, which may arise from a read error. V usage is TRBV6-2 or TRBV6-3 and J usage is TRBJ2-7; 8 positions agree with TRBD2. Germline V gene lookup returns CDR1 MNHEY and CDR2 SVGEGT. CDR3 length: 15 amino acids. In nucleotides, the CDR3 is TGTGCCAGCACTTACGGAGCGGGGGACGGGTACGAGCAGTACTTC. Its protein is CASTYGAGDGYEQYF.

This clonotype was observed at least ten times. V gene TRBV11-1 combines with J gene TRBJ2-7, with D possibly TRBD2 on 6 matching bases. Germline lookup yields CDR1 SGHAT and CDR2 FQDESV (reference sequence). V was cut by 5 bases and J by 0 bases, with 14 bases left in between. The CDR3 covers 15 residues. In DNA form, the CDR3 reads TGTGCCAGCAGCCTCCGGGACGGGAGCTCCTACGAGCAGTACTTC. Translation gives CASSLRDGSSYEQYF. The whole variable domain, remainder taken from reference TRBV11-1 and TRBJ2-7, is EAEVAQSPRYKITEKSQAVAFWCDPISGHATLYWYRQILGQGPELLVQFQDESVVDDSQLPKDRFSAERLKGVDSTLKIQPAELGDSAMYLCASSLRDGSSYEQYFGPGTRLTVT.